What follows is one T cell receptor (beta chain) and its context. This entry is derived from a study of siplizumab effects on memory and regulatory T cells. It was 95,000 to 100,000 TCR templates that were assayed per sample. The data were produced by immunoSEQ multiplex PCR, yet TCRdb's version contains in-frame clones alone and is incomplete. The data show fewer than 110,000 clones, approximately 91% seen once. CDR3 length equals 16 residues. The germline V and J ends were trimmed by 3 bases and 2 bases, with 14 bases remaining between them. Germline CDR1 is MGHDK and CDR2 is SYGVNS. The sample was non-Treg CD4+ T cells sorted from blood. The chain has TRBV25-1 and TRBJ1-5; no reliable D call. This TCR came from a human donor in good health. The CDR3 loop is CASSDWGGRCNQPQHF. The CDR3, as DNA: TGTGCCAGCAGTGACTGGGGAGGTCGGTGCAATCAGCCCCAGCATTTT.